This TCR beta chain comes out of a study of T cell changes during pregnancy in multiple sclerosis. The germline V gene encodes CDR1 SGHNT and CDR2 YYREEE (reference sequence). V was pared by 4 bases and J by 6 bases, with 12 bases of the junction left unmatched. The CDR3 is 15 amino acids. Profiling relied on immunoSEQ multiplex PCR, and the TCRdb table lists in-frame clones only, not all of them. The sample includes about 52,000 clones, approximately 90% seen only once; the top ten take roughly 0.36%. This clone was seen only a few times. This chain connects TRBV5-4 to TRBJ1-1; 7 bases are a match to TRBD1. This clonotype originated in a female donor with multiple sclerosis, enrolled in a pregnancy study. This material consisted of CD4+ T cells from peripheral blood mononuclear cells, taken before pregnancy. CDR3 nucleotides: TGTGCCAGCAGCCAGCCGGGACAGAGAGTAGCTGAAGCTTTCTTT. As protein: CASSQPGQRVAEAFF.